The TCR beta chain under discussion was sequenced for a study of identical twins. The J segment lost 2 bases and the V segment lost 4 bases, leaving 9 bases of the junction unmatched. The CDR3 extends over 16 amino acids. Germline CDR1 is LGHNA and CDR2 is YNFKEQ. TCRdb re-analysed the 5' RACE reads in MiXCR, keeping a single row per CDR3 protein. The data show about 890,000 distinct CDR3 sequences, 9% to 15% seen once. The same data also went into a second study, on yellow fever vaccine responses in identical twins.

This TCR came from a woman under 30 in good health. The source material was PBMCs. V gene TRBV4-2 combines with J gene TRBJ2-3; TRBD2 aligns across 7 bases. The CDR3: CASSPGYAGDTDTQYF. The CDR3 DNA reads as TGTGCCAGCAGCCCAGGGTATGCGGGGGACACAGATACGCAGTATTTT.